This T cell receptor beta chain stems from a study of early T cells in non-severe SARS-CoV-2 infection. Looking at the study overall: Sequencing input comprised bulk RNA from unsorted whole blood; chain pairing was not available. Overall study findings and caveats: VDJdb matching skewed toward anti-spike CD8 responses, missing private and CD4 specificities.

With regard to this clonotype: What it recognizes is unknown.

Germline CDR1 LGHNA, CDR2 YNFKEQ. V dropped 0 bases and J dropped 3 bases, with 10 bases sitting between them. The CDR3 runs 15 residues. The TCR library protocol attached unique molecular identifiers to the individual cDNA molecules. TCRdb recomputed calls from the 5' RACE reads with MiXCR, one row per CDR3 protein. This sample has around 33,000 distinct CDR3 sequences; roughly 4.5% occur once, and the top ten carry almost 8%. This chain links TRBV4-2 with TRBJ2-3; D is ambiguous. The sample was whole blood. The source of this sequence is an adult who was a healthcare worker with PCR-confirmed SARS-CoV-2 infection or an uninfected control (not recorded which). CDR3 sequence (DNA): TGTGCCAGCAGCCAAGATTACGGCCAAACAGATACGCAGTATTTT. It yields the protein CASSQDYGQTDTQYF.